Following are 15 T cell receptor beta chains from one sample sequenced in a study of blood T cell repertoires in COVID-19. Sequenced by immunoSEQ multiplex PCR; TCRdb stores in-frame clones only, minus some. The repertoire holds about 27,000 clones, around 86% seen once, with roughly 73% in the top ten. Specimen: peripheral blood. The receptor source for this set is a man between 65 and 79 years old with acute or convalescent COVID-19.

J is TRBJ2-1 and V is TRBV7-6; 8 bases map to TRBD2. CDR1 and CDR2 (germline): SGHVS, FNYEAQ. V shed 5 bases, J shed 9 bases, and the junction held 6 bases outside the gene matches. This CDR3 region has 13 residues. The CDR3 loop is CASSPGLDSEQFF. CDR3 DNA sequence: TGTGCCAGCAGCCCGGGACTAGATTCTGAGCAGTTCTTC.

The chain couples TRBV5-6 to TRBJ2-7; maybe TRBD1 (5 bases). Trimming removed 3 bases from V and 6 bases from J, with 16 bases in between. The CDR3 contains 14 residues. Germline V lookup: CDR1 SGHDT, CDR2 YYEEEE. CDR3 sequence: CASSSGQGNPEQYF. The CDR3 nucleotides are TGTGCCAGCAGCTCCGGACAAGGAAATCCCGAGCAGTACTTC.

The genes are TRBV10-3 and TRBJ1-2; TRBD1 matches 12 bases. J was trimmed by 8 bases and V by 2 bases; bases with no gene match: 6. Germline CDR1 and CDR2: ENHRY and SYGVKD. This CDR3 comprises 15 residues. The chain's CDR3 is CAISETSGTGGGYTF. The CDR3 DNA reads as TGTGCCATCAGTGAGACTTCTGGGACAGGGGGCGGCTACACCTTC.

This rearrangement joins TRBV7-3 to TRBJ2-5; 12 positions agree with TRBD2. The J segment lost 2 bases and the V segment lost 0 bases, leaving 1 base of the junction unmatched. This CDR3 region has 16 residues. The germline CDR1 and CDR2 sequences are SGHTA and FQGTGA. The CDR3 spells CASSLTGTSGQETQYF. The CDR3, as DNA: TGTGCCAGCAGCTTAACCGGGACTAGCGGGCAAGAGACCCAGTACTTC.

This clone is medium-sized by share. For the CDR3, the DNA is TGTGCCAGCAGTATACAGGGGCCCCTCGGCTACACCTTC. It translates to CASSIQGPLGYTF. The V call is TRBV2, the J call TRBJ1-2; 7 bases are shared with TRBD1. Germline V lookup: CDR1 SNHLY, CDR2 FYNNEI. The V gene end was trimmed by 5 bases and the J gene end by 8 bases; junction bases not matched to a gene: 8. The length of the CDR3 is 13 residues.

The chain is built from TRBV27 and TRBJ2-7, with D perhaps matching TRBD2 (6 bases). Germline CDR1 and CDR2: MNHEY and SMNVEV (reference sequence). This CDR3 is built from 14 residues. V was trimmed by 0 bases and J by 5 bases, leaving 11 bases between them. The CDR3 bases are TGTGCCAGCAGTTTATCGTCGGGGGTCCACGAGCAGTACTTC. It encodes CASSLSSGVHEQYF.

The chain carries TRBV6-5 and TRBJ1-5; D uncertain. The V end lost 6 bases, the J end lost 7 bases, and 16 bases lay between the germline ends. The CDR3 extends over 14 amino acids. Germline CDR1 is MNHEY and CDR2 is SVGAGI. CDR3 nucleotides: TGTGCCAGCAGGCGGGGTTCAGGAGGACAGCCCCAGCATTTT. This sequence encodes CASRRGSGGQPQHF.

The CDR3 spells CACSGSSYEQYF. CDR3 coding DNA: TGTGCCTGCTCCGGGAGCTCCTACGAGCAGTACTTC. V gene TRBV30 combines with J gene TRBJ2-7, with a possible D match to TRBD2 (6 bases). V was cut by 6 bases and J by 0 bases, with 9 bases left in between. The CDR3 has 12 residues. Germline V lookup: CDR1 GTSNPN, CDR2 SVGIG (reference sequence).

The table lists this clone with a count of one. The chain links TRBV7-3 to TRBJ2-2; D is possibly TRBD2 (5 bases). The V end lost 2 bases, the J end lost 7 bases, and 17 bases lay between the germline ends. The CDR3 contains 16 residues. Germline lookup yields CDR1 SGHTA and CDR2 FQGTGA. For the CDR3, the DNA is TGTGCCAGCAGCTTAGTCCTAGCTCAACGAGGCGGGGAGCTGTTTTTT. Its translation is CASSLVLAQRGGELFF.

For the CDR3, the DNA is TGTGCCACCAGTGATTTGCTTCAAGACAGGGGGCTCCCCTCTGGAAACACCATATATTTT. It codes for CATSDLLQDRGLPSGNTIYF. V gene TRBV24-1 combines with J gene TRBJ1-3, with TRBD1 matching 10 bases. CDR3 length: 20 amino acids. Germline lookup yields CDR1 KGHDR and CDR2 SFDVKD. The trim removed 0 bases at V and 0 bases at J, leaving 10 bases unmatched.

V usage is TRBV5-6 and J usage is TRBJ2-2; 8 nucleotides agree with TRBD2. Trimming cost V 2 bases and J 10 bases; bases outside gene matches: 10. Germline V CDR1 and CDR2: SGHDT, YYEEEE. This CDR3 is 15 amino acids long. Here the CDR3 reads CASSFARGGRTELFF. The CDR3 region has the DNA TGTGCCAGCAGCTTCGCACGGGGGGGCCGAACGGAGCTGTTTTTT.

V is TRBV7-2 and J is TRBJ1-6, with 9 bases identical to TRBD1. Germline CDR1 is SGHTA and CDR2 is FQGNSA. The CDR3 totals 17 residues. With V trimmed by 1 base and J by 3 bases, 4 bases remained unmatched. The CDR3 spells CASSLERDRVYNSPLHF. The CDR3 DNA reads TGTGCCAGCAGCTTAGAGAGGGACAGGGTCTATAATTCACCCCTCCACTTT. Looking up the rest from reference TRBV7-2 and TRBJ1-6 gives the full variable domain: GAGVSQSPSNKVTEKGKDVELRCDPISGHTALYWYRQSLGQGLEFLIYFQGNSAPDKSGLPSDRFSAERTGGSVSTLTIQRTQQEDSAVYLCASSLERDRVYNSPLHFGNGTRLTVT.

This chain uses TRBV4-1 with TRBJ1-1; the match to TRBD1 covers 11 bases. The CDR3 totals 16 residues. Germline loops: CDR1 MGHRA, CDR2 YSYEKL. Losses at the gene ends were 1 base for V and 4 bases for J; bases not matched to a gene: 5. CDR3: CASSQVDGTGGTEAFF. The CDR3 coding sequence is TGCGCCAGCAGCCAAGTTGACGGGACAGGGGGCACTGAAGCTTTCTTT.

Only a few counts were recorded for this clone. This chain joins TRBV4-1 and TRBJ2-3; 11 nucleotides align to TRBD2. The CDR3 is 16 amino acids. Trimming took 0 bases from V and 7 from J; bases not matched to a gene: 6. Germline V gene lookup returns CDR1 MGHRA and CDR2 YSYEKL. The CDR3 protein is CASSQDPSGRRYTQYF. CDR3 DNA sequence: TGCGCCAGCAGCCAAGATCCTAGCGGGAGGCGATATACGCAGTATTTT.

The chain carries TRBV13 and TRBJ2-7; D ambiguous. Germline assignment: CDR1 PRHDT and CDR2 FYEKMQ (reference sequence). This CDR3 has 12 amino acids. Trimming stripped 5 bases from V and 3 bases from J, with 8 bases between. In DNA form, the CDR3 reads TGTGCCAGCAGCCGGGTTGGCTACGAGCAGTACTTC. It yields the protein CASSRVGYEQYF.